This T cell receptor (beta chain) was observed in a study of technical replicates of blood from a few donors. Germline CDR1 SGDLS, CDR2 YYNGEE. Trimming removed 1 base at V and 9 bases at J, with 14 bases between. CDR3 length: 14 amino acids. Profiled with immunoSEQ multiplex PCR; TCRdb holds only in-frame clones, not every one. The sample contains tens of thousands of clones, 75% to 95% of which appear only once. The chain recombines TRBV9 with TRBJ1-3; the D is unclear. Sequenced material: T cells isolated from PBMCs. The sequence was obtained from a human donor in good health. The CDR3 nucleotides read TGTGCCAGCAGCGTAATCGGCGGTGAGGGCACCATATATTTT. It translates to CASSVIGGEGTIYF.